Below, 20 T cell receptor beta chains from the same sample are listed, as sequenced in a study of cytotoxic CD8 clonotypes in ibrutinib-treated CLL. Profiled with immunoSEQ multiplex PCR; TCRdb holds only in-frame clones, not every one. This repertoire shows approximately 46,000 clones, over 60% found once; its top ten account for 13%. The sample here was PBMCs, taken after 12 months of ibrutinib treatment. Receptor source: a human donor with chronic lymphocytic leukemia.

The chain carries TRBV27 and TRBJ2-1; D ambiguous. Germline lookup yields CDR1 MNHEY and CDR2 SMNVEV (reference sequence). The length of the CDR3 is 17 residues. The V and J ends lost 7 bases and 12 bases respectively, with 31 bases between them. CDR3 DNA sequence: TGTGCCAGCACCGAATCCATATCCCCTCTTCGCCCCACGGGGCAGTTCTTC. Translated: CASTESISPLRPTGQFF.

This clone has just a few counts. The chain joins TRBV6-5 to TRBJ2-7; no clear D. CDR1 is MNHEY, CDR2 SVGAGI, per germline. The V gene lost 4 bases and the J gene lost 2 bases, with 15 bases spanning the gap. This CDR3 has 15 residues. CDR3 in DNA: TGTGCCAGCAGTTTACCGGGCCCAACTGCCTACGAGCAGTACTTC. Translating gives CASSLPGPTAYEQYF.

The gene calls are TRBV2 and TRBJ2-3; unclear D gene. The CDR3 runs 14 residues. Trimming stripped 3 bases from V and 2 bases from J, with 9 bases between. CDR1 is SNHLY and CDR2 is FYNNEI in the germline V gene. CDR3 in DNA: TGTGCCAGCAGTGACGTAGGGTTCACAGATACGCAGTATTTT. Encoded protein: CASSDVGFTDTQYF.

V gene TRBV30 combines with J gene TRBJ1-2; no definite D call. The CDR3 runs to 11 residues. Deletions cut 2 bases from V and 4 bases from J, with 5 bases between. Germline V CDR1 and CDR2: GTSNPN, SVGIG (reference sequence). The CDR3, as DNA: TGTGCCTGGAGTCCGATCTATGGCTACACCTTC. Residues: CAWSPIYGYTF.

This clone was observed a few times. This rearrangement joins TRBV30 to TRBJ1-1, with unresolved D. Germline V CDR1 and CDR2: GTSNPN, SVGIG (reference sequence). The length of the CDR3 is 11 residues. Trimming pared 7 bases from V and 8 bases from J, leaving 14 bases between. CDR3 loop: CAYKRQDEAFF. The CDR3, as DNA: TGTGCCTACAAGAGACAAGACGAAGCTTTCTTT.

V gene TRBV19 combines with J gene TRBJ1-1; tentatively, D is TRBD1 (6 bases). This CDR3 region has 14 residues. V lost 3 bases to trimming and J lost 5 bases, with 13 bases between them. The germline V gene encodes CDR1 LNHDA and CDR2 SQIVND (reference sequence). The CDR3 nucleotides read TGTGCCAGTAGTATCCAAAAACAGGGAACTGAAGCTTTCTTT. Protein sequence: CASSIQKQGTEAFF.

The sample holds one count of this clone. The V gene is TRBV7-9, the J gene TRBJ1-3, with D uncertain. There are 15 residues in the CDR3. Germline values: CDR1 SEHNR, CDR2 FQNEAQ (reference sequence). The V gene lost 1 base and the J gene lost 2 bases, with 9 bases spanning the gap. The CDR3 here is CASSLGPLAGNTIYF. In DNA form, the CDR3 reads TGTGCCAGCAGCTTAGGGCCCTTGGCTGGAAACACCATATATTTT.

The chain links TRBV4-3 to TRBJ2-7, with D hard to call. This CDR3 has 17 amino acids. Germline V gene data show CDR1 as LGHNA and CDR2 as YSLEER. The ends were cut back, 1 base at V and 2 bases at J, with 18 bases in the middle. CDR3 amino acids: CASSQAPRTRDTYEQYF. CDR3 DNA: TGCGCCAGCAGCCAAGCTCCCCGGACCAGAGACACCTACGAGCAGTACTTC.

V gene TRBV7-8 combines with J gene TRBJ2-1; D unresolved. With 5 bases removed from V and 8 bases from J, the gap between germline ends came to 16 bases. Germline-derived CDR1 and CDR2 are SGHVS and FQNEAQ. The CDR3 contains 14 residues. The CDR3 sequence: CASSPPPGAYEQFF. The DNA of the CDR3 is TGTGCCAGCAGCCCTCCCCCCGGTGCTTATGAGCAGTTCTTC.

The chain links TRBV28 to TRBJ2-7; no reliable D call. This CDR3 is built from 16 residues. Germline loops: CDR1 MDHEN, CDR2 SYDVKM. V was trimmed by 1 base and J by 1 base, leaving 14 bases between them. CDR3 in amino acids: CASSLYRAERSYEQYF. For the CDR3, the DNA is TGTGCCAGCAGTTTATACCGGGCCGAGAGATCCTACGAGCAGTACTTC.

V usage is TRBV9 and J usage is TRBJ2-2; 8 bases are a match to TRBD2. Germline-derived CDR1 and CDR2 are SGDLS and YYNGEE. CDR3 length: 16 amino acids. Trimming removed 4 bases from V and 3 bases from J; junction bases left unmatched: 8. This CDR3 is CASSTQSGRYTGELFF. In DNA, the CDR3 is TGTGCCAGCAGCACACAAAGCGGGAGATACACCGGGGAGCTGTTTTTT.

The rearrangement joins TRBV5-1 to TRBJ2-5; D not resolved. Germline CDR1 reads SGHRS; CDR2 reads YFSETQ. The CDR3 runs to 12 residues. V gave up 4 bases and J gave up 0 bases, with 4 bases separating them. CDR3 DNA sequence: TGCGCCAGCAGCGAACACCAAGAGACCCAGTACTTC. Protein product: CASSEHQETQYF.

There are a few counts of this clone. The chain links TRBV6-5 to TRBJ2-5; maybe TRBD1 (6 bases). Trimming removed 5 bases from V and 6 bases from J, with 10 bases in between. The CDR3 contains 12 residues. The germline V gene has CDR1 MNHEY and CDR2 SVGAGI. The DNA of the CDR3 is TGTGCCAGCAGTACGGACAGCAAGACCCAGTACTTC. The encoded protein is CASSTDSKTQYF.

V gene TRBV5-4 combines with J gene TRBJ2-1, with D possibly called TRBD1 or TRBD2 (5 bases each). CDR3 size: 13 residues. Trimming shortened V by 0 bases and J by 9 bases, and 10 bases separated the two germline ends. CDR1 SGHNT and CDR2 YYREEE come from the germline V gene (reference sequence). This CDR3 is CASSLAAGSEQFF. The CDR3, as DNA: TGTGCCAGCAGCTTGGCCGCAGGGAGTGAGCAGTTCTTC.

This clone is labeled as medium-sized. This sequence joins TRBV2 and TRBJ2-7, with 7 bases fitting TRBD2. With V trimmed by 10 bases and J by 3 bases, 6 bases remained unmatched. CDR1 is SNHLY and CDR2 is FYNNEI in the germline V gene. This CDR3 has 12 amino acids. The CDR3 nucleotides read TGTGCCACCCTGGGGGGGAACTACGAGCAGTACTTC. Encoded protein: CATLGGNYEQYF.

The chain joins TRBV10-1 to TRBJ2-2; 7 bases are shared with TRBD1. CDR3 length: 15 residues. Per germline, CDR1 WNHNN and CDR2 SYGVQD (reference sequence). V gave up 2 bases and J gave up 4 bases; unmatched junction bases: 4. The CDR3 is CASSERQGVTGELFF. The CDR3 DNA reads TGCGCCAGCAGTGAGAGACAGGGAGTCACCGGGGAGCTGTTTTTT.

This clone was seen only a few times. The chain is built from TRBV9 and TRBJ2-1, with a weak D call TRBD1 (5 bases). Germline V gene lookup returns CDR1 SGDLS and CDR2 YYNGEE. CDR3 length: 14 amino acids. V lost 3 bases and J lost 4, with 11 bases in between. The CDR3 loop is CASSAPPGYNEQFF. In DNA, the CDR3 is TGTGCCAGCAGCGCGCCCCCAGGGTACAATGAGCAGTTCTTC. Full variable domain (rest looked up from reference TRBV9 and TRBJ2-1): DSGVTQTPKHLITATGQRVTLRCSPRSGDLSVYWYQQSLDQGLQFLIQYYNGEERAKGNILERFSAQQFPDLHSELNLSSLELGDSALYFCASSAPPGYNEQFFGPGTRLTVL.

The CDR3 DNA follows: TGTGCCAGCAGAGACAGCTACTATGGCTACACCTTC. Amino acids: CASRDSYYGYTF. The chain recombines TRBV6-5 with TRBJ1-2; a weak D match, TRBD1 (5 bases). V lost 6 bases and J lost 3, with 8 bases in between. Looked up from germline, CDR1 is MNHEY and CDR2 is SVGAGI. The CDR3 extends over 12 amino acids.

The genes are TRBV7-9 and TRBJ1-2; D may be TRBD1 (5 bases). There are 13 residues in the CDR3. Germline V lookup: CDR1 SEHNR, CDR2 FQNEAQ (reference sequence). V lost 5 bases to trimming and J lost 8 bases, with 15 bases between them. The CDR3: CASSPLGGSGYTF. The CDR3, as DNA: TGTGCCAGCAGCCCATTGGGGGGGAGCGGCTACACCTTC.

The gene calls are TRBV19 and TRBJ1-5; TRBD1 might be the D (6 bases). V was shortened by 1 base and J by 7 bases, with 14 bases between the two germline ends. CDR3 length: 15 residues. Germline V gene sequence: CDR1 LNHDA, CDR2 SQIVND (reference sequence). The CDR3 is CASSIVGGSGQPQHF. In DNA, the CDR3 is TGTGCCAGTAGTATAGTTGGGGGCTCGGGGCAGCCCCAGCATTTT.